The subject of this entry is one TCR beta chain. What it binds is unknown. The data belong to a study of T cell responses to AZD1222 COVID-19 vaccine. The repertoire was sequenced with immunoSEQ multiplex PCR; TCRdb's copy has only in-frame clones and lacks some. The sample records fewer than 150,000 clones, about 86% being singletons. Trimming took 0 bases from V and 5 from J, leaving 16 bases between them. The CDR3 loop spans 16 amino acids. Germline assignment: CDR1 LNHDA and CDR2 SQIVND (reference sequence). Study-wide results and caveats: Repertoires in all cases were sampled only once the peak T cell response had passed.

The chain employs TRBV19 and TRBJ1-1; D is unclear. The sequencing here drew on peripheral blood, taken 28 days after the second AZD1222 dose. This clonotype was obtained from an adult who received the AZD1222 COVID-19 vaccine. The CDR3 region is CASSIEILGSYTEAFF. The CDR3 DNA reads TGTGCCAGTAGTATAGAAATTTTGGGATCTTATACTGAAGCTTTCTTT. Looking up the rest from reference TRBV19 and TRBJ1-1 gives the full variable domain: DGGITQSPKYLFRKEGQNVTLSCEQNLNHDAMYWYRQDPGQGLRLIYYSQIVNDFQKGDIAEGYSVSREKKESFPLTVTSAQKNPTAFYLCASSIEILGSYTEAFFGQGTRLTVV.